Presented here are 11 T cell receptor beta chains from one specimen sequenced in a study of blood T cell repertoires in COVID-19. Clones were sequenced by immunoSEQ multiplex PCR, and TCRdb holds only the in-frame ones, with some missing. The table lists approximately 150,000 clones, 88% of them singletons. Sequences were obtained from peripheral blood. Every receptor here comes from a man aged 50 or older who had recovered from COVID-19.

The rearrangement uses TRBV20-1 and TRBJ1-2, with D unresolved. The CDR3 is 13 residues long. Germline V gives CDR1 DFQATT, CDR2 SNEGSKA (reference sequence). Trimming removed 3 bases from V and 4 bases from J, with 12 bases in between. Here the CDR3 DNA reads TGCAGTGCTAGTGGAACCGAACTCTATGGCTACACCTTC. This encodes CSASGTELYGYTF.

CDR3 sequence reads: CASSHVDDKKRYTEAFF. CDR3 sequence (DNA): TGTGCCAGCAGCCACGTGGATGACAAGAAACGGTACACTGAAGCTTTCTTT. The chain carries TRBV7-9 and TRBJ1-1; no firm D call. Germline loops: CDR1 SEHNR, CDR2 FQNEAQ (reference sequence). Trimming stripped 5 bases from V and 3 bases from J, with 22 bases between. The CDR3 loop spans 17 amino acids. Drawing the rest from reference TRBV7-9 and TRBJ1-1, the complete variable domain is DTGVSQNPRHKITKRGQNVTFRCDPISEHNRLYWYRQTLGQGPEFLTYFQNEAQLEKSRLLSDRFSAERPKGSFSTLEIQRTEQGDSAMYLCASSHVDDKKRYTEAFFGQGTRLTVV.

This clone was recorded a few times. The DNA for the CDR3 is TGTGCCAGCAGTTTCCTTATCGGTAGCGGGGGCTCCGAGCAGTACTTC. Translation gives CASSFLIGSGGSEQYF. This chain connects TRBV6-2 or TRBV6-3 to TRBJ2-7; 9 positions match TRBD2. Germline assignment: CDR1 MNHEY and CDR2 SVGEGT. CDR3 length: 16 residues. The V and J ends lost 4 bases and 6 bases, in that order; junction bases with no gene match: 13.

This sequence joins TRBV4-3 and TRBJ1-1; D is unresolved. Germline CDR1 LGHNA, CDR2 YSLEER. V was clipped by 0 bases and J by 5 bases, with 13 bases between them. The CDR3 runs to 15 residues. The DNA of the CDR3 is TGCGCCAGCAGCCAAGATAAAAACACCTTTACTGAAGCTTTCTTT. It specifies CASSQDKNTFTEAFF.

The chain recombines TRBV7-2 with TRBJ2-2, with D uncertain. V was trimmed by 5 bases and J by 7 bases, leaving 11 bases between them. CDR1 is SGHTA, CDR2 FQGNSA, per germline. CDR3 length: 13 amino acids. The CDR3 region is CASSLLGSGELFF. DNA of the CDR3: TGTGCCAGCAGCCTTCTGGGCAGCGGGGAGCTGTTTTTT.

A remark on this clone: Other DNA variants within this sample encode the same CDR3. The gene calls are TRBV5-1 and TRBJ1-1; 7 nucleotides match TRBD1. CDR3 length equals 15 residues. V was pared by 0 bases and J by 2 bases, with 4 bases of the junction left unmatched. Germline CDR1 is SGHRS and CDR2 is YFSETQ. CDR3 sequence reads: CASSLAGTANTEAFF. For the CDR3, the DNA is TGCGCCAGCAGCTTGGCCGGGACAGCCAACACTGAAGCTTTCTTT.

This sequence joins TRBV20-1 and TRBJ2-5, with unresolved D. The CDR3 is 11 amino acids. V lost 4 bases and J 4 bases, leaving 7 bases between the germline ends. Germline-derived CDR1 and CDR2 are DFQATT and SNEGSKA (reference sequence). This chain's CDR3 is CSAKAGETQYF. CDR3 in DNA: TGCAGTGCTAAGGCAGGAGAGACCCAGTACTTC.

This chain links TRBV7-6 with TRBJ2-3, with 10 bases identical to TRBD2. The germline V gene has CDR1 SGHVS and CDR2 FNYEAQ. This CDR3 region has 16 residues. V shed 1 base and J 4 bases; nucleotides not matched to a gene: 5. The CDR3 coding sequence is TGTGCCAGCAGCTTAGGAGCGGGGGGGCCAGCAGATACGCAGTATTTT. It encodes CASSLGAGGPADTQYF.

The chain uses TRBV10-2 and TRBJ1-2, with 10 bases lining up with TRBD1. Per germline, CDR1 WSHSY and CDR2 SAAADI. Unmatched junction bases numbered 8, after V lost 6 bases and J lost 4 bases. The length of the CDR3 is 15 residues. The CDR3 bases are TGCGCCAGCAGAGAGACAGGGGGCGTCATCTATGGCTACACCTTC. Translated, it gives CASRETGGVIYGYTF.

This clone was observed a handful of times. The rearrangement joins TRBV28 to TRBJ2-7; maybe TRBD2 (6 bases). Germline CDR1 reads MDHEN; CDR2 reads SYDVKM. The CDR3 has 15 residues. The V end was cut by 6 bases, the J end by 1 base, with 16 bases between. As DNA, the CDR3 is TGTGCCAGCAGGGTTAGAGGGAGGTTATCCTACGAGCAGTACTTC. As protein: CASRVRGRLSYEQYF.

The chain carries TRBV24-1 and TRBJ2-7, with TRBD1 matching over 10 bases. The CDR3 covers 13 residues. CDR1 is KGHDR, CDR2 SFDVKD, per germline. The junction had 3 bases not matched to a gene; V was cut back by 9 bases and J by 2 bases. The CDR3 coding sequence is TGTGCCACCTGGGACAGGGGTACCTACGAGCAGTACTTC. Translating gives CATWDRGTYEQYF.